A single sample gave rise to the 32 T cell receptor beta chains below, sequenced in a study of cytomegalovirus exposure and HLA in healthy donors. Primers: 60 Vbeta forward and 13 Jbeta reverse. Data came from immunoSEQ multiplex PCR; TCRdb stores just in-frame clones and leaves some out. Among some 140,000 clones listed, 55% to 75% were seen once. Sequencing was performed on PBMCs. The receptors were sampled from a man aged 50-60 years in good health and CMV-seropositive.

J is TRBJ1-1 and V is TRBV15; TRBD1 matches 9 bases. V shed 4 bases, J shed 0 bases, and the junction held 3 bases outside the gene matches. Germline loops: CDR1 LNHNV, CDR2 YYDKDF (reference sequence). The CDR3 sequence is 15 residues long. DNA for the CDR3: TGTGCCACCAGCAAGAGGACAGGGGTGAACACTGAAGCTTTCTTT. It translates to CATSKRTGVNTEAFF.

The chain couples TRBV7-9 to TRBJ1-1; tentatively, D is TRBD1 (6 bases). Germline V CDR1 and CDR2: SEHNR, FQNEAQ (reference sequence). V was trimmed by 3 bases and J by 4 bases, leaving 12 bases between them. This CDR3 contains 14 residues. CDR3 amino acids: CASSFRGGSTEAFF. CDR3 nucleotides: TGTGCCAGCAGCTTCAGAGGGGGAAGCACTGAAGCTTTCTTT.

The chain employs TRBV5-4 and TRBJ1-1, with D maybe TRBD1 (6 bases). The CDR3 is 13 residues long. Deletions cut 1 base from V and 4 bases from J, with 8 bases between. Per germline, CDR1 SGHNT and CDR2 YYREEE (reference sequence). This CDR3 is CASSLQGFTEAFF. CDR3 nucleotides: TGTGCCAGCAGCTTGCAGGGGTTCACTGAAGCTTTCTTT. Looking up the rest from reference TRBV5-4 and TRBJ1-1 gives the full variable domain: ETGVTQSPTHLIKTRGQQVTLRCSSQSGHNTVSWYQQALGQGPQFIFQYYREEENGRGNFPPRFSGLQFPNYSSELNVNALELDDSALYLCASSLQGFTEAFFGQGTRLTVV.

The chain recombines TRBV5-1 with TRBJ2-2; D perhaps matches TRBD2 (5 bases). Germline V gene sequence: CDR1 SGHRS, CDR2 YFSETQ. The CDR3 is made up of 16 amino acids. The V end was cut by 5 bases, the J end by 5 bases, with 19 bases between. CDR3 DNA: TGCGCCAGCAGAGGGTATGTAAGCGGCGGGACCGGGGAGCTGTTTTTT. Its protein is CASRGYVSGGTGELFF.

The chain joins TRBV7-9 to TRBJ1-1, with 8 bases fitting TRBD1. The CDR3 consists of 14 residues. Germline loops: CDR1 SEHNR, CDR2 FQNEAQ (reference sequence). V trimming: 5 bases; J trimming: 2 bases; junction bases outside the gene matches: 4. CDR3 amino acids: CASSPGGLNTEAFF. CDR3 in DNA: TGTGCCAGCAGCCCAGGGGGCCTAAACACTGAAGCTTTCTTT. Based on the CDR3 plus reference TRBV7-9 and TRBJ1-1, the full variable domain is DTGVSQNPRHKITKRGQNVTFRCDPISEHNRLYWYRQTLGQGPEFLTYFQNEAQLEKSRLLSDRFSAERPKGSFSTLEIQRTEQGDSAMYLCASSPGGLNTEAFFGQGTRLTVV.

The chain is built from TRBV9 and TRBJ1-5; unclear D gene. V lost 3 bases to trimming and J lost 0 bases, with 7 bases between them. Germline V CDR1 and CDR2: SGDLS, YYNGEE. This CDR3 comprises 14 residues. The CDR3 coding sequence is TGTGCCAGCAGCGGAGGGTTTAGCAATCAGCCCCAGCATTTT. Translation: CASSGGFSNQPQHF. Filled out from reference TRBV9 and TRBJ1-5, the complete variable domain reads DSGVTQTPKHLITATGQRVTLRCSPRSGDLSVYWYQQSLDQGLQFLIQYYNGEERAKGNILERFSAQQFPDLHSELNLSSLELGDSALYFCASSGGFSNQPQHFGDGTRLSIL.

The chain links TRBV5-4 to TRBJ2-1, with 7 nucleotides matching TRBD2. The germline gives CDR1 SGHNT, CDR2 YYREEE (reference sequence). The CDR3 has 15 amino acids. The V gene end was trimmed by 1 base and the J gene end by 2 bases; junction bases not matched to a gene: 3. The CDR3: CASSLSSGAYNEQFF. Here the CDR3 DNA reads TGTGCCAGCAGCTTGTCTAGCGGAGCCTACAATGAGCAGTTCTTC. The full variable domain, rest sourced from reference TRBV5-4 and TRBJ2-1, is ETGVTQSPTHLIKTRGQQVTLRCSSQSGHNTVSWYQQALGQGPQFIFQYYREEENGRGNFPPRFSGLQFPNYSSELNVNALELDDSALYLCASSLSSGAYNEQFFGPGTRLTVL.

This clone was seen more than once but under ten times. The chain carries TRBV10-2 and TRBJ1-2; D possibly corresponds to TRBD1 (5 bases). Germline V gives CDR1 WSHSY, CDR2 SAAADI. There are 14 residues in the CDR3. The ends were cut back, 6 bases at V and 4 bases at J, with 15 bases in the middle. CDR3 in amino acids: CASRDTGSSYGYTF. The CDR3, as DNA: TGCGCCAGCAGGGACACCGGTAGTTCCTATGGCTACACCTTC.

This clone was counted a few times. The chain combines TRBV7-2 with TRBJ2-7, with D tentatively TRBD2 (5 bases). The CDR3 loop spans 13 amino acids. Germline CDR1 and CDR2: SGHTA and FQGNSA. The V and J ends lost 5 bases and 7 bases respectively, with 15 bases between them. CDR3 coding DNA: TGTGCCAGCAGCCCCGGGGTCTTGCGGGAGCAGTACTTC. Translating gives CASSPGVLREQYF.

This clone showed up just a few times. The rearrangement uses TRBV19 and TRBJ1-1, with D perhaps TRBD1 (5 bases). This CDR3 has 14 residues. Trimming stripped 5 bases from V and 3 bases from J, with 13 bases between. Germline V gene data show CDR1 as LNHDA and CDR2 as SQIVND (reference sequence). Written as DNA, the CDR3 is TGTGCCAGTAGTCCACAGGTTTCGTACACTGAAGCTTTCTTT. Translation: CASSPQVSYTEAFF.

The gene calls are TRBV6-5 and TRBJ1-6; D remains ambiguous. V lost 0 bases and J 7 bases, leaving 13 bases between the germline ends. The CDR3 length is 16 residues. The germline gives CDR1 MNHEY, CDR2 SVGAGI. Here the CDR3 DNA reads TGTGCCAGCAGTTACTCTTCGGAGCCGGGGAATTCACCCCTCCACTTT. It is translated as CASSYSSEPGNSPLHF.

J is TRBJ1-5 and V is TRBV5-1; the D is unclear. This CDR3 has 13 residues. CDR1 and CDR2 (germline): SGHRS, YFSETQ. V dropped 6 bases and J dropped 9 bases, with 16 bases sitting between them. The CDR3 is CASISVFIGPQHF. The CDR3 region has the DNA TGCGCCAGCATATCTGTTTTTATCGGGCCCCAGCATTTT.

The V and J genes are TRBV6-5 and TRBJ2-5, with D possibly being TRBD1 (5 bases). The CDR3 has 13 amino acids. The ends were cut back, 0 bases at V and 5 bases at J, with 7 bases in the middle. CDR1 and CDR2 (germline): MNHEY, SVGAGI. Here the CDR3 reads CASSYSKGETQYF. For the CDR3, the DNA is TGTGCCAGCAGTTACTCGAAGGGGGAGACCCAGTACTTC.

This clone was observed a few times. In nucleotides, the CDR3 is TGTGCCAGCAGCTTATCCACAGCCCGTGCCCCAACCGGGGAGCTGTTTTTT. Its protein is CASSLSTARAPTGELFF. This sequence joins TRBV5-4 and TRBJ2-2; D uncertain. Germline loops: CDR1 SGHNT, CDR2 YYREEE (reference sequence). CDR3 length: 17 residues. V lost 2 bases, J lost 5 bases, and 19 bases lay in between. Full variable domain (rest looked up from reference TRBV5-4 and TRBJ2-2): ETGVTQSPTHLIKTRGQQVTLRCSSQSGHNTVSWYQQALGQGPQFIFQYYREEENGRGNFPPRFSGLQFPNYSSELNVNALELDDSALYLCASSLSTARAPTGELFFGEGSRLTVL.

The chain employs TRBV27 and TRBJ2-5, with 10 bases aligning to TRBD1. The CDR3 consists of 15 residues. Trimming removed 0 bases from V and 5 bases from J; junction bases left unmatched: 3. In germline, CDR1 is MNHEY, CDR2 SMNVEV (reference sequence). CDR3 amino acids: CASSLSTGGTETQYF. DNA of the CDR3: TGTGCCAGCAGTTTATCGACAGGGGGCACGGAGACCCAGTACTTC.

This clone has just a few counts. J is TRBJ2-7 and V is TRBV10-3, with 14 nucleotides matching TRBD2. After removal of 6 bases from V and 6 bases from J, the junction contained 4 bases not matched to a gene. This CDR3 is 14 amino acids long. From germline, CDR1 is ENHRY and CDR2 SYGVKD. In DNA, the CDR3 is TGTGCCATCAGACCCGGGACTAGCGGGAGCGAGCAGTACTTC. Protein: CAIRPGTSGSEQYF.

As concerns this clone: At one of its ends the junction is not consistent with the germline gene, which may arise from a read error. The V and J genes are TRBV7-7 and TRBJ2-2, with 8 nucleotides matching TRBD1. This CDR3 comprises 17 residues. Germline V gene sequence: CDR1 SSHAT, CDR2 FNYEAQ (reference sequence). In nucleotides, the CDR3 is TGTGCTAGCAGCTTAGCTCTGGACAGGGCGAACACCGGGGAGCTGTTTTTT. Protein sequence: CASSLALDRANTGELFF.

V usage is TRBV9 and J usage is TRBJ1-1; maybe TRBD1 (5 bases). Trimming stripped 4 bases from V and 6 bases from J, with 10 bases between. The V gene's germline CDR1 is SGDLS and CDR2 YYNGEE. The CDR3 has 12 residues. The CDR3 DNA follows: TGTGCCAGCAGCCCCCAGGGCGCTGAAGCTTTCTTT. The encoded protein is CASSPQGAEAFF.

The chain carries TRBV20-1 and TRBJ1-1; the D is unclear. Trimming pared 5 bases from V and 10 bases from J, leaving 14 bases between. CDR1 DFQATT and CDR2 SNEGSKA come from the germline V gene (reference sequence). CDR3 length equals 11 residues. CDR3 amino acids: CSAAGQSRAFF. For the CDR3, the DNA is TGCAGTGCTGCGGGTCAAAGTAGAGCTTTCTTT.

This clone was found a few times. This sequence joins TRBV5-1 and TRBJ2-2; a possible D gene is TRBD2 (6 bases). CDR3 size: 15 residues. V was pared by 4 bases and J by 2 bases, with 12 bases between. Germline V CDR1 and CDR2: SGHRS, YFSETQ. The CDR3 region has the DNA TGCGCCAGCAGCACTGGACTACTTAACACCGGGGAGCTGTTTTTT. This sequence encodes CASSTGLLNTGELFF. The complete variable domain, with remaining parts taken from reference TRBV5-1 and TRBJ2-2, reads KAGVTQTPRYLIKTRGQQVTLSCSPISGHRSVSWYQQTPGQGLQFLFEYFSETQRNKGNFPGRFSGRQFSNSRSEMNVSTLELGDSALYLCASSTGLLNTGELFFGEGSRLTVL.

The chain combines TRBV6-1 with TRBJ1-5; 9 positions match TRBD1. CDR1 is MNHNS and CDR2 is SASEGT in the germline V gene. The V segment lost 6 bases and the J segment 2 bases; nucleotides outside the gene matches: 2. The CDR3 consists of 14 residues. The CDR3 DNA is TGTGCCAGCAGGGGACAGGGCCGCAATCAGCCCCAGCATTTT. It yields the protein CASRGQGRNQPQHF.

The rearrangement joins TRBV9 to TRBJ1-3; TRBD1 is a possible D gene (6 bases). CDR1 SGDLS and CDR2 YYNGEE come from the germline V gene. The CDR3 consists of 14 residues. The ends were cut back, 1 base at V and 4 bases at J, with 9 bases in the middle. The CDR3 loop reads CASSVTGKGNTIYF. The CDR3 coding sequence is TGTGCCAGCAGCGTAACAGGGAAAGGAAACACCATATATTTT.

As for this clone: At one end the junction does not follow the germline gene, possibly because of a read error. This chain joins TRBV6-1 and TRBJ2-1; 7 bases are shared with TRBD2. Germline V gives CDR1 MNHNS, CDR2 SASEGT. This CDR3 comprises 14 residues. CDR3 in DNA: TGTGCCAGCACAGCGGGGACCCCCTACAATGATCAGTTCTTC. This sequence encodes CASTAGTPYNDQFF.

J is TRBJ2-1 and V is TRBV19; D may be TRBD1 (6 bases). Germline CDR1 and CDR2: LNHDA and SQIVND (reference sequence). The length of the CDR3 is 13 residues. V lost 5 bases and J lost 9, with 14 bases in between. The CDR3 DNA is TGTGCCAGTAGTTCCTGGACAGATCTTGAGCAGTTCTTC. Translated, it gives CASSSWTDLEQFF. Using reference TRBV19 and TRBJ2-1 for the parts outside the CDR3, the full variable domain is DGGITQSPKYLFRKEGQNVTLSCEQNLNHDAMYWYRQDPGQGLRLIYYSQIVNDFQKGDIAEGYSVSREKKESFPLTVTSAQKNPTAFYLCASSSWTDLEQFFGPGTRLTVL.

The rearrangement links TRBV7-7 to TRBJ2-2, with a tentative D call TRBD1 (6 bases). Germline-derived CDR1 and CDR2 are SSHAT and FNYEAQ (reference sequence). V lost 3 bases, J lost 0 bases, and 11 bases lay in between. There are 16 residues in the CDR3. In DNA form, the CDR3 reads TGTGCCAGCAGCTTCTCCGGGACAACGAACACCGGGGAGCTGTTTTTT. Amino acid sequence: CASSFSGTTNTGELFF.

This clone was seen a few times. V is TRBV14 and J is TRBJ1-2; perhaps TRBD1 as D (6 bases). CDR1 is SGHDN and CDR2 is FVKESK in the germline V gene. V shed 2 bases and J shed 7 bases, with 14 bases lying between them. This CDR3 has 14 residues. Here the CDR3 reads CASSQRRGAGGYTF. CDR3 DNA: TGTGCCAGCAGCCAAAGGCGGGGGGCAGGTGGCTACACCTTC.

The gene calls are TRBV5-1 and TRBJ1-1, with TRBD1 matching 8 bases. The germline V gene encodes CDR1 SGHRS and CDR2 YFSETQ. CDR3 length: 16 amino acids. Unmatched junction bases numbered 11, after V lost 4 bases and J lost 3 bases. The CDR3 bases are TGCGCCAGCAGCCCCTTACAGGGGGTTGTGGACACTGAAGCTTTCTTT. Its protein is CASSPLQGVVDTEAFF. The variable domain in full, with the rest retrieved from reference TRBV5-1 and TRBJ1-1, is KAGVTQTPRYLIKTRGQQVTLSCSPISGHRSVSWYQQTPGQGLQFLFEYFSETQRNKGNFPGRFSGRQFSNSRSEMNVSTLELGDSALYLCASSPLQGVVDTEAFFGQGTRLTVV.

This clone was counted only a few times. At one of its ends the junction is not consistent with the germline gene, which may arise from a read error. This sequence joins TRBV18 and TRBJ2-1, with 7 positions matching TRBD2. The CDR3 spans 15 residues. CDR1 and CDR2 (germline): KGHSH, LQKENI. The CDR3 nucleotides read TGTGCCAGCTCACCAGGGAGGGGACCCTATAATGAGCAGTTCTTC. As protein: CASSPGRGPYNEQFF.

The table lists this clone with a few counts. The chain joins TRBV6-4 to TRBJ2-1; 8 bases map to TRBD2. The CDR3 is 15 residues long. Per germline, CDR1 MRHNA and CDR2 SNTAGT. Trimming took 2 bases from V and 8 from J; bases not matched to a gene: 8. CDR3 region: CASSDQGGRIDEQFF. The CDR3 DNA reads as TGTGCCAGCAGTGACCAGGGCGGGAGGATTGATGAGCAGTTCTTC.

This clone was seen once. The chain joins TRBV6-1 to TRBJ2-3; 9 bases are a match to TRBD1. Germline V gene sequence: CDR1 MNHNS, CDR2 SASEGT. V shed 5 bases, J shed 5 bases, and the junction held 8 bases outside the gene matches. This CDR3 is 15 amino acids long. The chain's CDR3 is CASSSTQGAKDTQYF. The CDR3 DNA is TGTGCCAGCAGTTCCACACAGGGGGCTAAAGATACGCAGTATTTT.

The rearrangement uses TRBV19 and TRBJ1-3, with no clear D. V lost 3 bases, J lost 0 bases, and 12 bases lay in between. CDR1 and CDR2 from the germline V gene are LNHDA and SQIVND (reference sequence). The CDR3 sequence is 16 residues long. The CDR3 DNA is TGTGCCAGTAGTATGAGGTCCGTCCGCTCTGGAAACACCATATATTTT. Its translation: CASSMRSVRSGNTIYF.

This chain connects TRBV4-2 to TRBJ1-5, with D perhaps matching TRBD1 (5 bases). V dropped 10 bases and J dropped 4 bases, with 17 bases sitting between them. The CDR3 loop spans 14 amino acids. Germline assignment: CDR1 LGHNA and CDR2 YNFKEQ. The CDR3 sequence: CATGAGGRNQPQHF. Here the CDR3 DNA reads TGTGCCACTGGGGCCGGCGGACGAAATCAGCCCCAGCATTTT.